This entry lists 26 T cell receptor beta chains sequenced from one sample in a study of blood T cell repertoires in COVID-19. Produced via immunoSEQ multiplex PCR; TCRdb's table is partial and in-frame only. This table holds about 90,000 clones, around 88% found once. Sequenced: peripheral blood. The receptors derive from a man aged 55-75 years with acute or convalescent COVID-19.

The rearrangement uses TRBV3-1 (or the pseudogene TRBV3-2) and TRBJ1-3; 7 nucleotides line up with TRBD1. V lost 4 bases to trimming and J lost 4 bases; unmatched junction nucleotides: 7. CDR1 and CDR2 from the germline V gene are LGHDT and YNNKEL (reference sequence). The CDR3 covers 15 residues. CDR3 residues: CASSRLQGRGNTIYF. The CDR3 bases are TGTGCCAGCAGCCGTTTACAGGGGAGAGGAAACACCATATATTTT.

This clone was detected only a few times. The chain has TRBV11-2 and TRBJ1-6, with TRBD1 as a possible D gene (5 bases). The CDR3 covers 15 residues. CDR1 SGHAT and CDR2 FQNNGV come from the germline V gene. With 2 bases removed from V and 7 bases from J, the gap between germline ends came to 12 bases. CDR3 protein: CASSLRGVSNSPLHF. In DNA form, the CDR3 reads TGTGCCAGCAGCTTACGGGGGGTCTCCAATTCACCCCTCCACTTT. The full variable domain, completed using reference TRBV11-2 and TRBJ1-6, is EAGVAQSPRYKIIEKRQSVAFWCNPISGHATLYWYQQILGQGPKLLIQFQNNGVVDDSQLPKDRFSAERLKGVDSTLKIQPAKLEDSAVYLCASSLRGVSNSPLHFGNGTRLTVT.

The gene calls are TRBV6-5 and TRBJ1-1, with D perhaps TRBD1 (5 bases). V shed 0 bases and J shed 0 bases, with 8 bases lying between them. CDR1 MNHEY and CDR2 SVGAGI come from the germline V gene. The CDR3 consists of 15 residues. In DNA, the CDR3 is TGTGCCAGCAGTTACTCAGCAGGGTTGAACACTGAAGCTTTCTTT. Its protein is CASSYSAGLNTEAFF.

V gene TRBV9 combines with J gene TRBJ2-2; 8 positions match TRBD1. J gave up 5 bases and V 2 bases, and 8 bases lay outside the gene matches. The V gene's germline CDR1 is SGDLS and CDR2 YYNGEE. The CDR3 spans 16 residues. CDR3 loop: CASSVSAQGVTGELFF. Here the CDR3 DNA reads TGTGCCAGCAGCGTCAGTGCACAGGGGGTTACCGGGGAGCTGTTTTTT. Filled out from reference TRBV9 and TRBJ2-2, the complete variable domain reads DSGVTQTPKHLITATGQRVTLRCSPRSGDLSVYWYQQSLDQGLQFLIQYYNGEERAKGNILERFSAQQFPDLHSELNLSSLELGDSALYFCASSVSAQGVTGELFFGEGSRLTVL.

Here the CDR3 reads CASSRDRADPQHF. CDR3 nucleotides: TGTGCCAGCAGCCGGGACAGGGCAGACCCCCAGCATTTT. The V gene is TRBV3-1 (or the pseudogene TRBV3-2), the J gene TRBJ1-5; 9 bases agree with TRBD1. This CDR3 region has 13 residues. The germline gives CDR1 LGHDT, CDR2 YNNKEL (reference sequence). V gave up 4 bases and J gave up 10 bases; unmatched junction bases: 5.

The chain is built from TRBV19 and TRBJ2-7; possibly TRBD1 for D (5 bases). The CDR3 runs 14 residues. V was cut by 7 bases and J by 4 bases, with 17 bases left in between. CDR1 LNHDA and CDR2 SQIVND come from the germline V gene (reference sequence). In DNA form, the CDR3 reads TGTGCCAGTACCCCCCGAGGACATCCTTACGAGCAGTACTTC. This gives the protein CASTPRGHPYEQYF. Full variable domain (outside the CDR3, taken from reference TRBV19 and TRBJ2-7): DGGITQSPKYLFRKEGQNVTLSCEQNLNHDAMYWYRQDPGQGLRLIYYSQIVNDFQKGDIAEGYSVSREKKESFPLTVTSAQKNPTAFYLCASTPRGHPYEQYFGPGTRLTVT.

The rearrangement joins TRBV5-8 to TRBJ1-5, with 9 bases identical to TRBD1. There are 15 residues in the CDR3. Per the germline V gene, CDR1 is SGHTS and CDR2 is YDEGEE. With 5 bases clipped from V and 4 bases from J, the junction kept 7 bases outside the gene matches. DNA of the CDR3: TGTGCCAGCAGAGCCGGGACAGGGACGAATCAGCCCCAGCATTTT. Its protein product is CASRAGTGTNQPQHF.

The chain recombines TRBV4-2 with TRBJ1-2; 10 nucleotides agree with TRBD1. The CDR3 has 15 residues. Trimming removed 0 bases from V and 4 bases from J; junction bases left unmatched: 2. Germline V gives CDR1 LGHNA, CDR2 YNFKEQ. The CDR3, as DNA: TGTGCCAGCAGCCAAGAGACAGGGGGCTTCTATGGCTACACCTTC. It translates to CASSQETGGFYGYTF.

In its sample, this clone was seen once. The V and J genes are TRBV5-1 and TRBJ2-5; TRBD1 aligns across 11 bases. The germline gives CDR1 SGHRS, CDR2 YFSETQ. Unmatched junction bases numbered 2, after V lost 0 bases and J lost 4 bases. This CDR3 has 15 residues. CDR3 sequence: CASSLVDRGPETQYF. The CDR3 DNA sequence: TGCGCCAGCAGCTTGGTGGACAGGGGGCCAGAGACCCAGTACTTC.

This rearrangement joins TRBV5-6 to TRBJ1-5, with D possibly TRBD1 on 5 matching bases. The V end lost 4 bases, the J end lost 2 bases, and 10 bases lay between the germline ends. Germline CDR1 reads SGHDT; CDR2 reads YYEEEE. The CDR3 runs 14 residues. The CDR3 DNA follows: TGTGCCAGCAGCGACGGACAAGGCAATCAGCCCCAGCATTTT. Translated: CASSDGQGNQPQHF.

The chain has TRBV19 and TRBJ2-2; maybe TRBD1 (5 bases). V lost 6 bases, J lost 1 base, and 9 bases lay in between. The length of the CDR3 is 14 residues. Germline CDR1 is LNHDA and CDR2 is SQIVND (reference sequence). This chain's CDR3 is CASRGVRNTGELFF. In DNA, the CDR3 is TGTGCCAGTAGAGGGGTAAGGAACACCGGGGAGCTGTTTTTT.

This clone was counted only a few times. The rearrangement uses TRBV15 and TRBJ2-3, with D perhaps matching TRBD1 (6 bases). This CDR3 has 17 residues. Germline V CDR1 and CDR2: LNHNV, YYDKDF (reference sequence). Trimming took 5 bases from V and 11 from J, leaving 29 bases between them. The CDR3 region has the DNA TGTGCCACCAGCGGACCCGCAGGGGACCCACCAGATACGCAGCAGTATTTT. As protein: CATSGPAGDPPDTQQYF.

This clone was found once. This chain connects TRBV5-4 to TRBJ2-7; TRBD1 is a possible D gene (5 bases). The CDR3 has 15 amino acids. In germline, CDR1 is SGHNT, CDR2 YYREEE (reference sequence). V was pared by 5 bases and J by 3 bases, with 18 bases between. The CDR3 DNA follows: TGTGCCAGCAGTCGTGACAGAAATTTGAACTACGAGCAGTACTTC. It is translated as CASSRDRNLNYEQYF.

The rearrangement links TRBV5-1 to TRBJ2-5; D uncertain. Germline V gene data show CDR1 as SGHRS and CDR2 as YFSETQ. Trimming pared 1 base from V and 5 bases from J, leaving 6 bases between. This CDR3 is 12 amino acids long. The CDR3 nucleotides read TGCGCCAGCAGCTTGAATCGGGAGACCCAGTACTTC. Translating it yields CASSLNRETQYF.

This rearrangement joins TRBV18 to TRBJ1-1; D is unclear. Between the trimmed V and J ends, which lost 6 bases and 5 bases, there was a span of 7 bases. CDR1 and CDR2 (germline): KGHSH, LQKENI. The CDR3 extends over 11 amino acids. The CDR3 spells CASSRTTEAFF. The CDR3 DNA sequence: TGTGCCAGCTCCCGCACTACTGAAGCTTTCTTT.

V gene TRBV11-2 combines with J gene TRBJ1-2; 7 nucleotides line up with TRBD1. This CDR3 has 15 residues. V shed 6 bases and J 3 bases; nucleotides not matched to a gene: 10. CDR1 is SGHAT, CDR2 FQNNGV, per germline. CDR3 coding DNA: TGTGCCAGCAGTCCCGACAGGGCCCAGGACTATGGCTACACCTTC. Encoded protein: CASSPDRAQDYGYTF.

The J gene is TRBJ2-1, the V gene TRBV2; D remains ambiguous. The CDR3 is made up of 14 amino acids. V gave up 7 bases and J gave up 3 bases, with 13 bases separating them. From germline, CDR1 is SNHLY and CDR2 FYNNEI. This CDR3 reads CASNPHSDYNEQFF. CDR3 sequence (DNA): TGTGCCAGCAACCCCCACTCCGACTACAATGAGCAGTTCTTC.

The chain combines TRBV10-3 with TRBJ1-1; 12 nucleotides match TRBD1. Germline trimming cut 10 bases from V and 0 bases from J; bases unmatched to any gene: 9. The CDR3 extends over 16 amino acids. The germline V gene encodes CDR1 ENHRY and CDR2 SYGVKD. Here the CDR3 reads CASWGQGASMNTEAFF. The CDR3 bases are TGTGCCAGTTGGGGACAGGGGGCTTCTATGAACACTGAAGCTTTCTTT.

This clone was seen only once. This rearrangement joins TRBV21-1 to TRBJ2-3; TRBD2 was called by the table and not checked on the DNA. TRBV21-1 counts as a pseudogene. The CDR3 spans 18 residues. CDR3 sequence reads: CASSKALSRGRFTDTQYF. The CDR3, as DNA: TGTGCCAGCAGCAAAGCCCTATCGCGCGGGAGGTTCACAGATACGCAGTATTTT.

The chain employs TRBV19 and TRBJ2-5; maybe TRBD2 (6 bases). The CDR3 runs 13 residues. Germline CDR1 LNHDA, CDR2 SQIVND (reference sequence). The V gene lost 0 bases and the J gene lost 7 bases, with 9 bases spanning the gap. CDR3 residues: CASSIDREATQYF. The CDR3 nucleotides are TGTGCCAGTAGTATAGACAGGGAGGCGACCCAGTACTTC.

The chain carries TRBV5-1 and TRBJ1-5; maybe TRBD1 (6 bases). Germline V gives CDR1 SGHRS, CDR2 YFSETQ. The CDR3 spans 15 residues. Deletions cut 0 bases from V and 6 bases from J, with 13 bases between. The CDR3 DNA reads as TGCGCCAGCAGCTTGGGCCAGGGGAACGCTCAGCCCCAGCATTTT. Translating gives CASSLGQGNAQPQHF.

V and J are TRBV10-2 and TRBJ1-2, with D tentatively TRBD1 (5 bases). V was clipped by 6 bases and J by 7 bases, with 21 bases between them. CDR3 length: 15 amino acids. Per germline, CDR1 WSHSY and CDR2 SAAADI. The CDR3 sequence: CASRDQQGLVGGYTF. In DNA, the CDR3 is TGCGCCAGCAGGGATCAGCAGGGTTTAGTAGGTGGCTACACCTTC.

The chain couples TRBV6-6 to TRBJ1-1; D is unresolved. The CDR3 has 15 residues. Between the trimmed V and J ends, which lost 10 bases and 0 bases, there was a span of 18 bases. Germline V CDR1 and CDR2: MNHNY, SVGAGI (reference sequence). This CDR3 reads CAIRPDFPVNTEAFF. In nucleotides, the CDR3 is TGTGCCATCCGCCCGGACTTTCCGGTGAACACTGAAGCTTTCTTT.

The chain couples TRBV4-2 to TRBJ2-4; 8 bases map to TRBD2. Germline V gene sequence: CDR1 LGHNA, CDR2 YNFKEQ. The length of the CDR3 is 19 residues. V lost 0 bases and J lost 0; bases outside the gene matches: 10. The CDR3 protein is CASSQDPSGSVKAKNIQYF. The CDR3 nucleotides are TGTGCCAGCAGCCAAGATCCCAGCGGGAGCGTTAAAGCCAAAAACATTCAGTACTTC.

The V and J genes are TRBV9 and TRBJ1-6; 9 positions match TRBD1. CDR1 is SGDLS and CDR2 is YYNGEE in the germline V gene. V lost 0 bases, J lost 10 bases, and 8 bases stayed unmatched. CDR3 length equals 16 residues. The CDR3 here is CASSVAGTGSGSPLHF. In DNA, the CDR3 is TGTGCCAGCAGCGTAGCTGGGACAGGGTCGGGCTCACCCCTCCACTTT. Full variable domain (rest looked up from reference TRBV9 and TRBJ1-6): DSGVTQTPKHLITATGQRVTLRCSPRSGDLSVYWYQQSLDQGLQFLIQYYNGEERAKGNILERFSAQQFPDLHSELNLSSLELGDSALYFCASSVAGTGSGSPLHFGNGTRLTVT.

The rearrangement links TRBV27 to TRBJ2-5; 9 nucleotides agree with TRBD2. After removal of 4 bases from V and 2 bases from J, the junction contained 8 bases not matched to a gene. Germline V gene data show CDR1 as MNHEY and CDR2 as SMNVEV (reference sequence). CDR3 length: 16 residues. The CDR3 nucleotides are TGTGCCAGCAGTTATGACCGGCGGGGGGGGCAAGAGACCCAGTACTTC. Its translation is CASSYDRRGGQETQYF.